This T cell receptor beta chain was profiled in a study of T cell changes during pregnancy in multiple sclerosis. The ends were cut back, 7 bases at V and 6 bases at J, with 13 bases in the middle. The CDR3 length is 13 residues. The germline gives CDR1 SNHLY, CDR2 FYNNEI. The protocol was immunoSEQ multiplex PCR, while the TCRdb copy is restricted to in-frame clones and leaves out a portion. In the table there are tens of thousands of clones, approximately 90% of which are singletons. V is TRBV2 and J is TRBJ1-5, with unresolved D. Source: peripheral blood, taken in the first trimester of pregnancy. This sequence was found in a female donor with multiple sclerosis, enrolled in a pregnancy study. The CDR3 protein is CASKKTFTQPQHF. CDR3 sequence (DNA): TGTGCCAGCAAAAAGACATTTACTCAGCCCCAGCATTTT.